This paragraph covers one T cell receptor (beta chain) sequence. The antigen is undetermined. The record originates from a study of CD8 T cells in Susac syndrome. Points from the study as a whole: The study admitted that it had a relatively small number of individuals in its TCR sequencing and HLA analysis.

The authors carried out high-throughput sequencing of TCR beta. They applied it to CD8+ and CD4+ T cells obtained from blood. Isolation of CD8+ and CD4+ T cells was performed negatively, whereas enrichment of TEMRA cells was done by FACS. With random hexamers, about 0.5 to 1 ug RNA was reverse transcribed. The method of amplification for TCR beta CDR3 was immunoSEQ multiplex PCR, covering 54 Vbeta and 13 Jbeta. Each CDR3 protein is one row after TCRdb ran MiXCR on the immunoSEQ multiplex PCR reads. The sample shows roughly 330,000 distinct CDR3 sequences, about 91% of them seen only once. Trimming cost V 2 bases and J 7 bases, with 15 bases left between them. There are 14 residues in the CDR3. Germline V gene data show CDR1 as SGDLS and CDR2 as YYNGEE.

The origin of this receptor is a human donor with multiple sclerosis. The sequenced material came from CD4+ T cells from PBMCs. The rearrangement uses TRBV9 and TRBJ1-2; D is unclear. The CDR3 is CASSVQVTGSGYTF. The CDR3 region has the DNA TGTGCCAGCAGCGTCCAGGTTACTGGATCTGGCTACACCTTC.